These 32 T cell receptor beta chains were sequenced from one sample in a study of T cell changes during pregnancy in multiple sclerosis (dated by TCRdb to about 2019). Library preparation used the immunoSEQ multiplex PCR assay. Held by TCRdb, this immuneACCESS table contains in-frame sequences only and omits some clones. Under half of the omission traces to an unresolved V gene where checked; the cause of the rest is unknown. The sample contains 40,000 to 60,000 clones, approximately 87% of them found a single time. Under 1.5% of the sample lies in the top ten. Sequenced here: peripheral blood, sampled in the first trimester of pregnancy. These receptor sequences come from a female donor in good health, enrolled as a control in a pregnancy study.

The gene calls are TRBV11-1 and TRBJ2-1; D might be TRBD2 (5 bases). CDR1 SGHAT and CDR2 FQDESV come from the germline V gene (reference sequence). The V end lost 4 bases, the J end lost 4 bases, and 20 bases lay between the germline ends. The CDR3 totals 17 residues. DNA for the CDR3: TGTGCCAGCAGCTCCCACTATGGTCTGGGAGAGTACAATGAGCAGTTCTTC. Encoded protein: CASSSHYGLGEYNEQFF.

V usage is TRBV9 and J usage is TRBJ1-4; D call uncertain. The ends were cut back, 3 bases at V and 3 bases at J, with 12 bases in the middle. In germline, CDR1 is SGDLS, CDR2 YYNGEE. The CDR3 is 15 residues long. This chain's CDR3 is CASSGLSLANEKLFF. The CDR3 DNA reads as TGTGCCAGCAGCGGATTGAGCTTGGCTAATGAAAAACTGTTTTTT. The full variable domain, its missing parts supplied by reference TRBV9 and TRBJ1-4, is DSGVTQTPKHLITATGQRVTLRCSPRSGDLSVYWYQQSLDQGLQFLIQYYNGEERAKGNILERFSAQQFPDLHSELNLSSLELGDSALYFCASSGLSLANEKLFFGSGTQLSVL.

This chain joins TRBV19 and TRBJ1-2; D unclear. Germline V gives CDR1 LNHDA, CDR2 SQIVND (reference sequence). V was shortened by 6 bases and J by 0 bases, with 11 bases between the two germline ends. The CDR3 is made up of 14 amino acids. The CDR3 here is CASRKQPSNYGYTF. In nucleotides, the CDR3 is TGTGCCAGTAGGAAACAGCCTTCTAACTATGGCTACACCTTC. Together with reference TRBV19 and TRBJ1-2, the CDR3 gives the full variable domain: DGGITQSPKYLFRKEGQNVTLSCEQNLNHDAMYWYRQDPGQGLRLIYYSQIVNDFQKGDIAEGYSVSREKKESFPLTVTSAQKNPTAFYLCASRKQPSNYGYTFGSGTRLTVV.

This rearrangement joins TRBV9 to TRBJ2-3, with 9 bases matching TRBD2. V gave up 4 bases and J gave up 2 bases; unmatched junction bases: 8. The CDR3 sequence is 16 residues long. Germline V lookup: CDR1 SGDLS, CDR2 YYNGEE. The CDR3 sequence is CASSTATSGLTDTQYF. CDR3 in DNA: TGTGCCAGCAGCACCGCGACTAGCGGACTCACAGATACGCAGTATTTT.

The rearrangement joins TRBV6-5 to TRBJ1-4; a weak D match, TRBD1 (6 bases). The V gene lost 8 bases and the J gene lost 1 base, with 11 bases spanning the gap. Looked up from germline, CDR1 is MNHEY and CDR2 is SVGAGI. The CDR3 is made up of 14 amino acids. The CDR3 DNA sequence: TGTGCCAGCGCCCTAGGGGGAACTAATGAAAAACTGTTTTTT. Translating gives CASALGGTNEKLFF.

J is TRBJ2-2 and V is TRBV30; D ambiguous. The CDR3 is 15 amino acids. The germline CDR1 and CDR2 sequences are GTSNPN and SVGIG (reference sequence). V dropped 0 bases and J dropped 1 base, with 9 bases sitting between them. DNA of the CDR3: TGTGCCTGGAGTGTACAGCAGAAGAACACCGGGGAGCTGTTTTTT. The encoded protein is CAWSVQQKNTGELFF. Looking up the rest from reference TRBV30 and TRBJ2-2 gives the full variable domain: SQTIHQWPATLVQPVGSPLSLECTVEGTSNPNLYWYRQAAGRGLQLLFYSVGIGQISSEVPQNLSASRPQDRQFILSSKKLLLSDSGFYLCAWSVQQKNTGELFFGEGSRLTVL.

J is TRBJ2-1 and V is TRBV30; 7 bases line up with TRBD2. The junction had 9 bases not matched to a gene; V was cut back by 0 bases and J by 4 bases. The CDR3 extends over 16 amino acids. Germline V gene sequence: CDR1 GTSNPN, CDR2 SVGIG (reference sequence). The DNA of the CDR3 is TGTGCCTGGAGTGTACCGACGGGAGGAATATACAATGAGCAGTTCTTC. Translated: CAWSVPTGGIYNEQFF.

The chain uses TRBV7-8 and TRBJ2-5, with 9 bases that match TRBD1. V shed 6 bases and J 3 bases; nucleotides not matched to a gene: 11. The germline gives CDR1 SGHVS, CDR2 FQNEAQ. This CDR3 has 16 amino acids. CDR3: CASSATRDRAKETQYF. CDR3 nucleotide sequence: TGTGCCAGCAGTGCCACCCGGGACAGGGCGAAAGAGACCCAGTACTTC.

The chain links TRBV19 to TRBJ1-1, with D unclear. The germline V gene has CDR1 LNHDA and CDR2 SQIVND (reference sequence). The V end was cut by 2 bases, the J end by 1 base, with 5 bases between. This CDR3 has 13 residues. This CDR3 reads CASSINRNTEAFF. CDR3 in DNA: TGTGCCAGTAGTATAAATCGGAACACTGAAGCTTTCTTT.

The rearrangement uses TRBV2 and TRBJ2-2; weak D call: TRBD2 (5 bases). In germline, CDR1 is SNHLY, CDR2 FYNNEI. V was trimmed by 1 base and J by 1 base, leaving 7 bases between them. The CDR3 runs 15 residues. The CDR3 DNA reads as TGTGCCAGCAGTGAAGTCGGGATGAACACCGGGGAGCTGTTTTTT. Translating gives CASSEVGMNTGELFF. The whole variable domain, filled in from reference TRBV2 and TRBJ2-2, reads EPEVTQTPSHQVTQMGQEVILRCVPISNHLYFYWYRQILGQKVEFLVSFYNNEISEKSEIFDDQFSVERPDGSNFTLKIRSTKLEDSAMYFCASSEVGMNTGELFFGEGSRLTVL.

The chain couples TRBV2 to TRBJ2-7; the D gene is possibly TRBD2 (6 bases). V was trimmed by 4 bases and J by 4 bases, leaving 8 bases between them. CDR3 length: 12 residues. Germline CDR1 SNHLY, CDR2 FYNNEI. The chain's CDR3 is CASSVGGYEQYF. In nucleotides, the CDR3 is TGTGCCAGCAGTGTAGGAGGGTACGAGCAGTACTTC.

The chain recombines TRBV29-1 with TRBJ2-1, with 10 bases aligning to TRBD2. The germline V gene has CDR1 SQVTM and CDR2 ANQGSEA. V lost 7 bases to trimming and J lost 4 bases; unmatched junction nucleotides: 7. The CDR3 length is 14 residues. CDR3 coding DNA: TGCAGCGCGGACGAGCGGGAGGGTTACAATGAGCAGTTCTTC. Amino acids: CSADEREGYNEQFF.

The rearrangement joins TRBV7-2 to TRBJ2-3; D gene ambiguous. CDR1 and CDR2 from the germline V gene are SGHTA and FQGNSA. Trimming took off 3 bases at V and 2 bases at J, with 9 bases between the two ends. The CDR3 spans 14 residues. The CDR3 bases are TGTGCCAGCAGCTTCGGTCACTCCACAGATACGCAGTATTTT. Translating it yields CASSFGHSTDTQYF.

The chain recombines TRBV4-3 with TRBJ2-1; 7 bases are shared with TRBD1. Germline CDR1 reads LGHNA; CDR2 reads YSLEER. CDR3 size: 16 residues. Losses at the gene ends were 0 bases for V and 2 bases for J; bases not matched to a gene: 4. The CDR3 DNA reads TGCGCCAGCAGCCAAGATGGGCAGGGGGCCTACAATGAGCAGTTCTTC. It specifies CASSQDGQGAYNEQFF.

CDR3 protein: CASSSKETQYF. DNA for the CDR3: TGTGCCAGCAGCTCCAAAGAGACCCAGTACTTC. This chain joins TRBV5-6 and TRBJ2-5; unclear D gene. CDR1 SGHDT and CDR2 YYEEEE come from the germline V gene. V was cut by 3 bases and J by 3 bases, with 3 bases left in between. CDR3 length: 11 residues.

The J gene is TRBJ2-5, the V gene TRBV5-1; 10 bases fit TRBD1. The CDR3 is 16 residues long. Germline trimming cut 1 base from V and 1 base from J; bases unmatched to any gene: 4. The germline CDR1 and CDR2 sequences are SGHRS and YFSETQ. The CDR3, as DNA: TGCGCCAGCAGCTTGTGGGGGGACAGGGGCCAAGAGACCCAGTACTTC. Translated: CASSLWGDRGQETQYF.

The rearrangement uses TRBV30 and TRBJ1-2, with TRBD1 matching 7 bases. V lost 2 bases and J lost 2; bases outside the gene matches: 11. From germline, CDR1 is GTSNPN and CDR2 SVGIG (reference sequence). This CDR3 is 16 amino acids long. The CDR3 region is CAWSPRSGTDNYGYTF. CDR3 nucleotide sequence: TGTGCCTGGAGTCCCCGATCCGGGACAGACAACTATGGCTACACCTTC.

The rearrangement links TRBV4-3 to TRBJ2-1; TRBD1 matches 7 bases. The CDR3 runs to 16 residues. CDR1 and CDR2 (germline): LGHNA, YSLEER. V lost 2 bases and J lost 11; bases outside the gene matches: 15. Written as DNA, the CDR3 is TGCGCCAGCAGCCAAAGCCGACAGGGCGACTTACCCCAGCAGTTCTTC. Protein: CASSQSRQGDLPQQFF.

The gene calls are TRBV9 and TRBJ2-4; TRBD2 matches at 10 bases. The CDR3 has 19 amino acids. J gave up 0 bases and V 4 bases, and 13 bases lay outside the gene matches. Per the germline V gene, CDR1 is SGDLS and CDR2 is YYNGEE. This chain's CDR3 is CASSPVAGGSALAKNIQYF. The DNA for the CDR3 is TGTGCCAGCAGCCCTGTAGCGGGGGGTTCCGCTCTAGCCAAAAACATTCAGTACTTC.

As to this clone: Germline and junction disagree at one end, which may indicate a read error. V and J are TRBV6-5 and TRBJ2-1, with unresolved D. Germline CDR1 MNHEY, CDR2 SVGAGI. This CDR3 contains 15 residues. CDR3 coding DNA: TGTGCCAGCAGTAACTCTAGGAGCTCCTACAATGAGCAGTTCTTC. Translating gives CASSNSRSSYNEQFF.

This rearrangement joins TRBV7-8 to TRBJ2-3; 9 nucleotides line up with TRBD2. Germline V CDR1 and CDR2: SGHVS, FQNEAQ. V lost 5 bases, J lost 2 bases, and 8 bases stayed unmatched. CDR3 length: 16 residues. CDR3 in DNA: TGTGCCAGCAGCCCCACTCCTAGCGGGGACACAGATACGCAGTATTTT. Protein sequence: CASSPTPSGDTDTQYF.

The chain links TRBV29-1 to TRBJ2-1, with TRBD1 matching 8 bases. The CDR3 covers 15 residues. CDR1 is SQVTM and CDR2 is ANQGSEA in the germline V gene. Trimming at V came to 2 bases and at J to 4 bases, leaving 7 bases not matched to a gene. CDR3 in DNA: TGCAGCGTTGAAAGGGGCAGGGGGCTATACAATGAGCAGTTCTTC. Its protein product is CSVERGRGLYNEQFF.

Here the CDR3 reads CASSLPPSYEQYF. The CDR3 DNA is TGTGCCAGCAGCTTACCTCCCTCCTACGAGCAGTACTTC. J is TRBJ2-7 and V is TRBV7-2; D is uncertain. This CDR3 comprises 13 residues. Germline CDR1 SGHTA, CDR2 FQGNSA. The germline V and J ends were trimmed by 2 bases and 0 bases, with 5 bases remaining between them.

The DNA of the CDR3 is TGCAGTGCTATTCAGGAGACCCAGTACTTC. It codes for CSAIQETQYF. This chain connects TRBV20-1 to TRBJ2-5; D call uncertain. This CDR3 region has 10 residues. In germline, CDR1 is DFQATT, CDR2 SNEGSKA (reference sequence). The ends were cut back, 4 bases at V and 5 bases at J, with 5 bases in the middle.

The chain couples TRBV10-3 to TRBJ1-3; D not resolved. This CDR3 has 13 residues. V was pared by 8 bases and J by 0 bases, with 8 bases between. The germline V gene encodes CDR1 ENHRY and CDR2 SYGVKD. Written as DNA, the CDR3 is TGTGCCATCGAAGAGAGCTCTGGAAACACCATATATTTT. Protein sequence: CAIEESSGNTIYF.

V gene TRBV7-6 combines with J gene TRBJ2-3; 10 bases line up with TRBD2. V was clipped by 5 bases and J by 1 base; unmatched bases: 6. Germline V CDR1 and CDR2: SGHVS, FNYEAQ. The CDR3 consists of 16 residues. The CDR3 DNA sequence: TGTGCCAGCAGCCCCGTAGGACTAGCGGGCACAGATACGCAGTATTTT. Protein product: CASSPVGLAGTDTQYF.

The gene calls are TRBV7-2 and TRBJ1-5; D uncertain. Germline assignment: CDR1 SGHTA and CDR2 FQGNSA. The V end was cut by 2 bases, the J end by 6 bases, with 8 bases between. The CDR3 sequence is 13 residues long. The CDR3 DNA follows: TGTGCCAGCAGCTTATCGGGGTTTCAGCCCCAGCATTTT. Translation gives CASSLSGFQPQHF.

The J gene is TRBJ2-3, the V gene TRBV5-1, with 10 positions matching TRBD2. The CDR3 runs 16 residues. CDR1 is SGHRS, CDR2 YFSETQ, per germline. V lost 3 bases, J lost 5 bases, and 9 bases stayed unmatched. The CDR3 DNA sequence: TGCGCCAGCAGCTGGAATAGCGGGAGGCCCGGAGATACGCAGTATTTT. It translates to CASSWNSGRPGDTQYF.

The rearrangement uses TRBV11-3 and TRBJ2-2, with D unresolved. Germline CDR1 SGHNT, CDR2 YENEEA. Trimming cost V 5 bases and J 1 base, with 17 bases left between them. This CDR3 is built from 17 residues. The CDR3 region is CASSPYYMNENTGELFF. The DNA of the CDR3 is TGTGCCAGCAGCCCTTACTATATGAACGAGAACACCGGGGAGCTGTTTTTT. The full variable domain, in which reference TRBV11-3 and TRBJ2-2 provide the parts outside the CDR3, is EAGVVQSPRYKIIEKKQPVAFWCNPISGHNTLYWYLQNLGQGPELLIRYENEEAVDDSQLPKDRFSAERLKGVDSTLKIQPAELGDSAVYLCASSPYYMNENTGELFFGEGSRLTVL.

This clone was detected only once. The V and J genes are TRBV2 and TRBJ2-1; D is perhaps TRBD2 (6 bases). V shed 6 bases and J shed 3 bases, with 12 bases lying between them. The CDR3 consists of 14 residues. Per the germline V gene, CDR1 is SNHLY and CDR2 is FYNNEI. CDR3 DNA sequence: TGTGCCAGCAGACACGGGGGTATCTACAATGAGCAGTTCTTC. It codes for CASRHGGIYNEQFF.

The V gene is TRBV19, the J gene TRBJ2-3; 8 bases map to TRBD2. Per germline, CDR1 LNHDA and CDR2 SQIVND (reference sequence). Germline trimming cut 6 bases from V and 5 bases from J; bases unmatched to any gene: 10. CDR3 length equals 15 residues. The DNA for the CDR3 is TGTGCCAGTAGCCCGTGGGGCCGGGGGGGAGATACGCAGTATTTT. Protein: CASSPWGRGGDTQYF. The full variable domain, completed using reference TRBV19 and TRBJ2-3, is DGGITQSPKYLFRKEGQNVTLSCEQNLNHDAMYWYRQDPGQGLRLIYYSQIVNDFQKGDIAEGYSVSREKKESFPLTVTSAQKNPTAFYLCASSPWGRGGDTQYFGPGTRLTVL.

The chain employs TRBV29-1 and TRBJ2-5; the match to TRBD1 covers 7 bases. Germline trimming cut 7 bases from V and 2 bases from J; bases unmatched to any gene: 7. Germline CDR1 SQVTM, CDR2 ANQGSEA. The CDR3 totals 13 residues. The CDR3 protein is CSANRGNQETQYF. DNA of the CDR3: TGCAGCGCGAACAGGGGCAATCAAGAGACCCAGTACTTC.